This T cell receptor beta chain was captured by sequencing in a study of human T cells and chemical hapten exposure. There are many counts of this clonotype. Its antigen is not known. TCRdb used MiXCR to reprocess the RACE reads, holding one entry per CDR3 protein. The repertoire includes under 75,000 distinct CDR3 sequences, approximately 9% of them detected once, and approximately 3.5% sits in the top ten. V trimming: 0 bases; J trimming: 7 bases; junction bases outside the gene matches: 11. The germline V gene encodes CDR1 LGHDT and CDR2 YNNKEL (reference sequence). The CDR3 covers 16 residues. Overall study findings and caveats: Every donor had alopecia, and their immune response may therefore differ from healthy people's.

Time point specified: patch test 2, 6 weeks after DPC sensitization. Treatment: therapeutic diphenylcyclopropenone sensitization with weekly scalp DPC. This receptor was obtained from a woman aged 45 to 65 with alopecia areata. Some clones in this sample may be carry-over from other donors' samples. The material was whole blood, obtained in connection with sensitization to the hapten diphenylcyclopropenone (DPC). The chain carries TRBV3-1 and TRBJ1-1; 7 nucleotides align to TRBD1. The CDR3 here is CASSQDAFRAGGEAFF. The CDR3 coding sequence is TGTGCCAGCAGCCAAGATGCGTTTCGGGCAGGGGGTGAAGCTTTCTTT.